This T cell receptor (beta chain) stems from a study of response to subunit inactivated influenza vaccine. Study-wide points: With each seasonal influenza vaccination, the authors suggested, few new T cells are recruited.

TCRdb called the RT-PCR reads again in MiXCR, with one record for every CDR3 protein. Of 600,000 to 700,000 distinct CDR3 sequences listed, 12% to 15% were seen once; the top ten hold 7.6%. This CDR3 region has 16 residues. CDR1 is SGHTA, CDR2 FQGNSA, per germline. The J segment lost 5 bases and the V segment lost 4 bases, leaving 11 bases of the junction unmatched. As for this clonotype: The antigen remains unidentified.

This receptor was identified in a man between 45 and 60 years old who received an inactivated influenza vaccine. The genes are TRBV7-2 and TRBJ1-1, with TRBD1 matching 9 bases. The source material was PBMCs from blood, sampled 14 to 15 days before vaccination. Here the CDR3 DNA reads TGTGCCAGCAGCTCCGGGACAGGGTATACGAGAACTGAAGCTTTCTTT. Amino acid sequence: CASSSGTGYTRTEAFF. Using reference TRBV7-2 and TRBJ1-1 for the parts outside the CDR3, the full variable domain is GAGVSQSPSNKVTEKGKDVELRCDPISGHTALYWYRQSLGQGLEFLIYFQGNSAPDKSGLPSDRFSAERTGGSVSTLTIQRTQQEDSAVYLCASSSGTGYTRTEAFFGQGTRLTVV.